This T cell receptor beta chain comes out of a study of cytomegalovirus exposure and HLA in healthy donors. Concerning this clone: What it recognizes is unknown.

Study results and caveats: The dataset shows that most TCR sequences were rare, while some public TCRs occurred in many donors.

The CDR3 totals 16 residues. Trimming cost V 2 bases and J 0 bases, with 11 bases left between them. Germline V gene data show CDR1 as MNHEY and CDR2 as SVGAGI. Researchers ran the PCR with 60 Vbeta and 13 Jbeta primers. Assay used: immunoSEQ multiplex PCR; TCRdb lists only in-frame clones, some missing. This table has 140,000 to 150,000 clones, over 55% appearing once. V gene TRBV6-5 combines with J gene TRBJ2-1; D remains ambiguous. The sample was PBMCs. This sequence was found in a man aged 35 to 55 in good health and CMV-seronegative. In DNA form, the CDR3 reads TGTGCCAGCAGTTACCGTGGAAGGAGCTCCTACAATGAGCAGTTCTTC. Its translation: CASSYRGRSSYNEQFF.